This TCR beta chain was sequenced for a study of cytomegalovirus exposure and HLA in healthy donors. Study at large: The same platform used for the 500 to 850 first-cohort repertoires was also used for the 100 to 150 validation repertoires, as a later analysis reported. Findings and caveats of the study: The study found most TCR sequences rare, yet found some public TCRs in many donors. TCR beta chains numbering under 200 were designated cytomegalovirus-associated.

The CDR3 is 13 amino acids. V shed 4 bases and J shed 0 bases, with 6 bases lying between them. From germline, CDR1 is MRHNA and CDR2 SNTAGT. Method: immunoSEQ multiplex PCR; TCRdb's copy keeps in-frame clones and lacks some. The sample has fewer than 90,000 clones; 84% are singletons. Worth noting for this clone: The antigen remains unidentified.

The sequenced material came from PBMCs. The gene calls are TRBV6-4 and TRBJ1-1; D ambiguous. The TCR originated in a young woman in good health and CMV-seropositive. The CDR3 nucleotides are TGTGCCAGCAGTGCTACAGTGAACACTGAAGCTTTCTTT. Protein sequence: CASSATVNTEAFF.